What follows describes a single T cell receptor beta chain. The data were taken from a study of blood T cell repertoires in COVID-19. Study members were between roughly 18 and 89 years old and lived in some 26 US regions. Among Cohort 3 donors, those recovered had two negative PCRs, clearance, or symptom resolution. Trimming at V came to 2 bases and at J to 2 bases, leaving 9 bases not matched to a gene. CDR1 is SGHRS and CDR2 is YFSETQ in the germline V gene. The CDR3 runs to 17 residues. In the original processing: Amplification of reference gene primers was used by the study to estimate nucleated cell counts. Using immunoSEQ multiplex PCR, the repertoire was profiled, and TCRdb retains in-frame clones only, with some absent. The V and J calls and clone size were taken over from that table, and D and trimming were inferred from the DNA. The repertoire consists of 250,000 to 300,000 clones, with under 90% occurring once and the leading ten covering roughly 1.8%.

J is TRBJ2-5 and V is TRBV5-1; 10 bases line up with TRBD2. Input material: PBMCs or T cells enriched from blood (not recorded which). The sequence derives from a woman between 55 and 75 years old who had recovered from COVID-19. The DNA of the CDR3 is TGCGCCAGCAGCTTTGGACTAGCGGTCTCTGGGCAAGAGACCCAGTACTTC. Its protein is CASSFGLAVSGQETQYF.